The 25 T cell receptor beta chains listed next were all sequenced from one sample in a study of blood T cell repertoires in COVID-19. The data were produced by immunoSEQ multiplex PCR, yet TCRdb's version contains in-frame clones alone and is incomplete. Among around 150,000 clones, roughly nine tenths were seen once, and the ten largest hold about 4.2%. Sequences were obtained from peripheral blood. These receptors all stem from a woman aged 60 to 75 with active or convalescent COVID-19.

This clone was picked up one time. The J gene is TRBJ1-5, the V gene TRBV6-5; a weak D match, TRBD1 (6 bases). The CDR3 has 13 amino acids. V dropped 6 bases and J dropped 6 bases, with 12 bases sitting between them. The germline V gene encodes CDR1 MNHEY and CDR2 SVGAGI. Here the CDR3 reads CASRPTGSQPQHF. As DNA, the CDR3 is TGTGCCAGCAGACCAACAGGGTCTCAGCCCCAGCATTTT.

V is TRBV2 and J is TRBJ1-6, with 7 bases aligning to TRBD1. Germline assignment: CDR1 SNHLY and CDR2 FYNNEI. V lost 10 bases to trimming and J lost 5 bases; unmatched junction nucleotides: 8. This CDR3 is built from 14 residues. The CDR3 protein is CATKYQGDNSPLHF. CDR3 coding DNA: TGTGCCACCAAGTACCAGGGGGATAATTCACCCCTCCACTTT. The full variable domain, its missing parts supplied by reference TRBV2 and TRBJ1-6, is EPEVTQTPSHQVTQMGQEVILRCVPISNHLYFYWYRQILGQKVEFLVSFYNNEISEKSEIFDDQFSVERPDGSNFTLKIRSTKLEDSAMYFCATKYQGDNSPLHFGNGTRLTVT.

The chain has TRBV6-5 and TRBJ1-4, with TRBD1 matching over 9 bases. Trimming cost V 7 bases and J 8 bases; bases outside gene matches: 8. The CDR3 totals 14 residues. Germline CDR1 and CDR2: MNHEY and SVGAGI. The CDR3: CASIPGTGKEKLFF. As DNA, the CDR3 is TGTGCCAGCATCCCCGGGACAGGGAAGGAAAAACTGTTTTTT.

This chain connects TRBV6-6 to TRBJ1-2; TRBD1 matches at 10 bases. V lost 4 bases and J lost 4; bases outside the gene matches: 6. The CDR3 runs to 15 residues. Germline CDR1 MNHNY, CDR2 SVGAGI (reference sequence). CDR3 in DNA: TGTGCCAGCAGTTCGAGGGACAGGGGCGGCTATGGCTACACCTTC. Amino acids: CASSSRDRGGYGYTF.

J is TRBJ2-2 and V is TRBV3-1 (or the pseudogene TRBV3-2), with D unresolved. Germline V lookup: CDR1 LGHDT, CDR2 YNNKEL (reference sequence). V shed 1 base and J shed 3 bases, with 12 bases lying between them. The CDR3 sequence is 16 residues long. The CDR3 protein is CASSQGRLAYTGELFF. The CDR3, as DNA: TGTGCCAGCAGCCAAGGCCGACTTGCATACACCGGGGAGCTGTTTTTT.

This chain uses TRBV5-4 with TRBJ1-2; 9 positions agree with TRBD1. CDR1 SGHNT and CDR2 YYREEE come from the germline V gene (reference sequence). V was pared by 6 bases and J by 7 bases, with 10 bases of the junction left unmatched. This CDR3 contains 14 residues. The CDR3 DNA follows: TGTGCCAGCACCCTAGGGACAGGGTGGTTTGGCTACACCTTC. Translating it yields CASTLGTGWFGYTF.

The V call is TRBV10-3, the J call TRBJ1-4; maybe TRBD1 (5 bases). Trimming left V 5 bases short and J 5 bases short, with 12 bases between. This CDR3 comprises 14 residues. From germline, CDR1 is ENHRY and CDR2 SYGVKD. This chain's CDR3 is CAISPGGGNEKLFF. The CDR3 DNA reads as TGTGCCATCAGTCCCGGGGGGGGGAATGAAAAACTGTTTTTT.

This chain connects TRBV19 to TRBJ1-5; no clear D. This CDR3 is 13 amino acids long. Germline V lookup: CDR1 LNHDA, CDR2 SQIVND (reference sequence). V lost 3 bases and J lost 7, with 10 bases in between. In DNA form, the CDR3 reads TGTGCCAGTAGTATCCCCGTGGAGCAGCCCCAGCATTTT. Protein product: CASSIPVEQPQHF.

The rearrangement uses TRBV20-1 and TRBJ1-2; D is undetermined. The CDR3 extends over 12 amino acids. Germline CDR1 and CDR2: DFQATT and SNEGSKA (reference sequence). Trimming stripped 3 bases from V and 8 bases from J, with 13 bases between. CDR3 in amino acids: CSASREEEGYTF. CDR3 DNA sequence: TGCAGTGCTAGTCGAGAAGAGGAAGGCTACACCTTC.

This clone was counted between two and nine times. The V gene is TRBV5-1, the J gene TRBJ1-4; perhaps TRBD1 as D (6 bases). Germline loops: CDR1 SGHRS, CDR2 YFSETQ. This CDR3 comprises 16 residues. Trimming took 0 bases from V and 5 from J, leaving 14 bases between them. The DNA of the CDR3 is TGCGCCAGCAGCTTGGCCGCGACAGGTCTAAATGAAAAACTGTTTTTT. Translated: CASSLAATGLNEKLFF.

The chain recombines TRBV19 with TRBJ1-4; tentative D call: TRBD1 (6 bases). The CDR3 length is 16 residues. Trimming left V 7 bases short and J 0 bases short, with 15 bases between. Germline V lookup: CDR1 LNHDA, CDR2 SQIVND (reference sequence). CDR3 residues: CASTDLRGSTNEKLFF. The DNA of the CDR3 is TGTGCCAGTACCGACCTCAGGGGCTCAACTAATGAAAAACTGTTTTTT.

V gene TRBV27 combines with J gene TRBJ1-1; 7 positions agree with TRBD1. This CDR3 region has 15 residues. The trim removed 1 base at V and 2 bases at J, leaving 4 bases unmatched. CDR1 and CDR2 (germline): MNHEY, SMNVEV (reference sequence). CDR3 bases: TGTGCCAGCAGTTTATATAGGGGGCTAAACACTGAAGCTTTCTTT. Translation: CASSLYRGLNTEAFF.

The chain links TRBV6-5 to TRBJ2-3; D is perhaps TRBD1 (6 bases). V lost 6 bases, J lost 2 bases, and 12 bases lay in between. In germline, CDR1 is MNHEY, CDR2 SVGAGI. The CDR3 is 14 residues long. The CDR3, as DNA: TGTGCCAGCAGGGGCAGGGGACACACAGATACGCAGTATTTT. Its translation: CASRGRGHTDTQYF.

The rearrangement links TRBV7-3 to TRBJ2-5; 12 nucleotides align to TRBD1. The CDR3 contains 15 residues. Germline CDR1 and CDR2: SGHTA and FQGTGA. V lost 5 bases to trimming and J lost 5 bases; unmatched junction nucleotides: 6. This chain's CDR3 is CASSRGQGAGETQYF. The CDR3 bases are TGTGCCAGCAGCCGGGGACAGGGGGCTGGGGAGACCCAGTACTTC.

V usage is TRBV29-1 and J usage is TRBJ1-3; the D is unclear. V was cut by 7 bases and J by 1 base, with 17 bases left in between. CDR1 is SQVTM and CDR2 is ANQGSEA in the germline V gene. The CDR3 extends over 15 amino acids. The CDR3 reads CSAIAATGSGNTIYF. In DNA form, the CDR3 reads TGCAGCGCCATAGCGGCGACCGGATCTGGAAACACCATATATTTT.

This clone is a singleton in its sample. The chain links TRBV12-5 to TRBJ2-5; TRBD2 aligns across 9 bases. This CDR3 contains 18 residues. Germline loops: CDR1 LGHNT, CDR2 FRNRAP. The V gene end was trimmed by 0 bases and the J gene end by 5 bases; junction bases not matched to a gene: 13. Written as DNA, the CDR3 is TGTGCTAGTGGTTTGGTAACGACCAGCGGGGGGTTTCAGGAGACCCAGTACTTC. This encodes CASGLVTTSGGFQETQYF.

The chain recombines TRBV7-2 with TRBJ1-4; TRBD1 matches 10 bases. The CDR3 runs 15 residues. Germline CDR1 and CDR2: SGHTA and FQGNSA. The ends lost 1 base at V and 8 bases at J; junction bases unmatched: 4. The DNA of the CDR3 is TGTGCCAGCAGCTTAGGGGGACAGGGGAGGGAAAAACTGTTTTTT. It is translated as CASSLGGQGREKLFF.

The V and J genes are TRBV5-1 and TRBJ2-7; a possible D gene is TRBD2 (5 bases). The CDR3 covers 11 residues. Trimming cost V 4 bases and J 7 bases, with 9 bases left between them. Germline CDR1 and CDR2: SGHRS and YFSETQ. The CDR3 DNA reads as TGCGCCAGCAGCCTACAGCGGGAGCAGTACTTC. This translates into CASSLQREQYF.

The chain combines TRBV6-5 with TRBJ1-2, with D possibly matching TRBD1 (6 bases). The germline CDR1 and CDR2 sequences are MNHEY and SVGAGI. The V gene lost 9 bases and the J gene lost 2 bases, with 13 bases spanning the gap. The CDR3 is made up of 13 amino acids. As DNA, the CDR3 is TGTGCCAGTCAGGACAGTCGGAACTATGGCTACACCTTC. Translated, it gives CASQDSRNYGYTF.

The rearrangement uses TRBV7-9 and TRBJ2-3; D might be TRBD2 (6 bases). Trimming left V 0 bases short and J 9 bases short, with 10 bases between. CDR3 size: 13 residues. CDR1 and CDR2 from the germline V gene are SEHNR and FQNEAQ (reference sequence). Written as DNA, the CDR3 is TGTGCCAGCAGCTTAGCCGGAGGGGAAACGCAGTATTTT. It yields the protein CASSLAGGETQYF.

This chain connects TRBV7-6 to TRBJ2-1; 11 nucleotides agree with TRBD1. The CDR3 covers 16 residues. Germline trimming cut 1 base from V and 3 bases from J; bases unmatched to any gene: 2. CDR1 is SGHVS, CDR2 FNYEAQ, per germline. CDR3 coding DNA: TGTGCCAGCAGCTTAGGGGGACAGGGGGGCTACAATGAGCAGTTCTTC. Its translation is CASSLGGQGGYNEQFF.

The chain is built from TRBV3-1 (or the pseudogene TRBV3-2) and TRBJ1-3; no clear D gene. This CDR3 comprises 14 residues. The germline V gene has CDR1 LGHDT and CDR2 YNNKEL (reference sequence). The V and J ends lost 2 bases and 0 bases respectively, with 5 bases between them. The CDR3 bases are TGTGCCAGCAGCCAACTCGGCTCTGGAAACACCATATATTTT. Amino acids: CASSQLGSGNTIYF.

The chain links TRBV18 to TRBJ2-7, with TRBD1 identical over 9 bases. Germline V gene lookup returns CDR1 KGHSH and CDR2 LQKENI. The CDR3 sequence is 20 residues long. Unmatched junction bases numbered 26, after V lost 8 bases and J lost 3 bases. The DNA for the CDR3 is TGTGCCAGCCCCCCACCTAATCACGATGCGGACAGGGGATGCGGCTACGAGCAGTACTTC. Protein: CASPPPNHDADRGCGYEQYF.

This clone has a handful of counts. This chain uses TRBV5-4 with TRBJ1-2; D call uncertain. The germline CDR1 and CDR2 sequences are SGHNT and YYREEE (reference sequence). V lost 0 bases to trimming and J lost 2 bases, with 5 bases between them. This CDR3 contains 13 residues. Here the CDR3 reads CASSLGENYGYTF. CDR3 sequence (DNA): TGTGCCAGCAGCTTGGGAGAGAACTATGGCTACACCTTC.

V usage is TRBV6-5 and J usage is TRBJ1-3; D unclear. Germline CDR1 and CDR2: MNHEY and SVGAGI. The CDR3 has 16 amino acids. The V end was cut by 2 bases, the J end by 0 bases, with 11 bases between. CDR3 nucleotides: TGTGCCAGCAGTTACACTCTGGAGCTCTCTGGAAACACCATATATTTT. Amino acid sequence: CASSYTLELSGNTIYF.